The clone carrying this TCR beta chain was recorded a few times. The antigen remains undetermined. The data derive from a study of T cell repertoires in cytomegalovirus infection. TCRdb called the reads again in MiXCR, with one record for every CDR3 protein. The table has around 100,000 distinct CDR3 sequences, 30% seen once. Trimming cost V 3 bases and J 4 bases; bases outside gene matches: 1. The CDR3 covers 13 residues. This TCR derives from a human donor in good health (CMV status not recorded). Some clones in this sample may be carry-over from other donors' samples. The V and J genes are TRBV12-3 or TRBV12-4 and TRBJ1-1, with TRBD1 identical over 8 bases. The specimen comprised CD8+ T cells from cultured PBMCs, sampled from culture after CMV antigen stimulation. The CDR3 sequence is CASSLTGATEAFF. For the CDR3, the DNA is TGTGCCAGCAGTTTGACAGGGGCCACTGAAGCTTTCTTT.